This entry features one T cell receptor (beta chain) sequence. Antigen: not known. As defined, naive CD8 cells were CD45RO-negative and positively selected for CCR7, with terminally differentiated effector memory CD45RA+ cells excluded. The germline CDR1 and CDR2 sequences are KGHSH and LQKENI. Trimming removed 2 bases at V and 2 bases at J, with 15 bases between. The CDR3 is made up of 16 amino acids. These data belong to a study of shared clonotypes between healthy human individuals. For the study at large: The donor group consisted of two women and a few men, aged 18 to 49. For every donor, three CD4 naive, three CD4 memory, two CD8 naive and one CD8 memory plates were used. Notes on the study in general: Among donors, sharing of clonotypes was expected to be affected by sequencing depth.

The method was immunoSEQ multiplex PCR; TCRdb's version includes in-frame clones alone and lacks a portion of them. The table includes under 850,000 clones, around 92% detected once. V usage is TRBV18 and J usage is TRBJ2-5; D is ambiguous. Sequenced material: naive CD8+ T cells sorted from blood. The TCR sequence derives from a man aged 25 to 40 in good health. CDR3 DNA sequence: TGTGCCAGCTCACCATCTCTAGGCAGGCAGCAAGAGACCCAGTACTTC. This gives the protein CASSPSLGRQQETQYF.